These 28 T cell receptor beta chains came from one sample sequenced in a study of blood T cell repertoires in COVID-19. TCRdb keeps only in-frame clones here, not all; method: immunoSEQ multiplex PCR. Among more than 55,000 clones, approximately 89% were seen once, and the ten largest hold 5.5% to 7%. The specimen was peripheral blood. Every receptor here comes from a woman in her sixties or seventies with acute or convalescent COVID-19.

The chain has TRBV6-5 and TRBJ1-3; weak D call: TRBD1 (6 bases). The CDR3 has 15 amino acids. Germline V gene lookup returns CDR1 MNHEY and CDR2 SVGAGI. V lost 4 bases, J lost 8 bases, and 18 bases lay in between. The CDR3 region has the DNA TGTGCCAGCAGTTCCCGGGGGGCGGGTCGGGACACCATATATTTT. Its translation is CASSSRGAGRDTIYF.

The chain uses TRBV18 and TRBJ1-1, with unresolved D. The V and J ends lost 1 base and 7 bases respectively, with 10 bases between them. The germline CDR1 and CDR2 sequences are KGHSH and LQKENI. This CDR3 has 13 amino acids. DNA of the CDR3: TGTGCCAGCTCACCACGGGTCTCGGGTGAAGCTTTCTTT. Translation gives CASSPRVSGEAFF.

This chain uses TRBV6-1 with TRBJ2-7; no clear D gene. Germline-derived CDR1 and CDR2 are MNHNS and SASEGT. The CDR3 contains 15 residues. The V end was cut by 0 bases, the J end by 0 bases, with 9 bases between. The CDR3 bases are TGTGCCAGCAGTGAAGCGTGGGCCCGCTCCTACGAGCAGTACTTC. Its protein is CASSEAWARSYEQYF.

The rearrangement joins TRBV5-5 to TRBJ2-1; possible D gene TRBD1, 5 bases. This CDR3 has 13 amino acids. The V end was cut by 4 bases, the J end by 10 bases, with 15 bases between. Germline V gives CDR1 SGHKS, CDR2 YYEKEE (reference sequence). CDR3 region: CASSPSQGSEQFF. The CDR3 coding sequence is TGTGCCAGCAGCCCCTCTCAGGGAAGCGAGCAGTTCTTC.

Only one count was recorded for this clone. The CDR3, as DNA: TGTGCCAGCAGCCTTAGTCCCCTCACTGAAGCTTTCTTT. Amino acid sequence: CASSLSPLTEAFF. J is TRBJ1-1 and V is TRBV11-3; D is unresolved. Germline assignment: CDR1 SGHNT and CDR2 YENEEA. CDR3 size: 13 residues. V was shortened by 5 bases and J by 4 bases, with 11 bases between the two germline ends.

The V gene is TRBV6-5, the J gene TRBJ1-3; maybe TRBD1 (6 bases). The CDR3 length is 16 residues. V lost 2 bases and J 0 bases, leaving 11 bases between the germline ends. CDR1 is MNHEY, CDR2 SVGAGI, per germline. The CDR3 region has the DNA TGTGCCAGCAGTTACGGGGGGGGGCTCTCTGGAAACACCATATATTTT. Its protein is CASSYGGGLSGNTIYF.

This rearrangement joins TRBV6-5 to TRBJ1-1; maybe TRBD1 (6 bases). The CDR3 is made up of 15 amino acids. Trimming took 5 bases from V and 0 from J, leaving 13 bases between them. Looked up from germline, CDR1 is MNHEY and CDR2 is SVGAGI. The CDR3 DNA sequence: TGTGCCAGCAGTCCGTGGACAGCCTTGAACACTGAAGCTTTCTTT. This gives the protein CASSPWTALNTEAFF.

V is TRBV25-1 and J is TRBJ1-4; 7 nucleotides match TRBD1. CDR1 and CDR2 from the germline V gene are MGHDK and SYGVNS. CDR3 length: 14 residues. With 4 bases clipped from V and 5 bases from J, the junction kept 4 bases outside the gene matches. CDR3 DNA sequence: TGTGCCAGCAGTGGAGACAGGGTCAATGAAAAACTGTTTTTT. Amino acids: CASSGDRVNEKLFF.

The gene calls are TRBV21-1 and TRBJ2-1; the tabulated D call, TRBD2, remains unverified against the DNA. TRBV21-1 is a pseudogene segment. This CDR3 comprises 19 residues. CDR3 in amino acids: CASSTRSHKAGGTYNEQFF. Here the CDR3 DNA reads TGTGCCAGCAGCACACGGTCTCATAAAGCGGGAGGAACCTACAATGAGCAGTTCTTC.

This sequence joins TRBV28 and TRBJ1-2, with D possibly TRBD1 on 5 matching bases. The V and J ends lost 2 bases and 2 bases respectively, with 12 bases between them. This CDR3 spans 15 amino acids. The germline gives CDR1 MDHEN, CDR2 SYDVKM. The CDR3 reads CASSLGGNTNYGYTF. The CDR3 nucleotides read TGTGCCAGCAGTTTAGGGGGGAATACCAACTATGGCTACACCTTC.

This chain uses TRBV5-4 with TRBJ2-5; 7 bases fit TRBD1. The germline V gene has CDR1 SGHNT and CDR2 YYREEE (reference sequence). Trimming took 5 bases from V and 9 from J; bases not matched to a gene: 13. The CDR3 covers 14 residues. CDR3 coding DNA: TGTGCCAGCAGTTACGACAGGGTTGTGTTGGCCCAGTACTTC. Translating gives CASSYDRVVLAQYF.

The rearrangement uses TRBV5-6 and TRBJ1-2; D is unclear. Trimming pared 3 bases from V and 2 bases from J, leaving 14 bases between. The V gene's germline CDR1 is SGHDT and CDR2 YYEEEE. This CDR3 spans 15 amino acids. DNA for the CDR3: TGTGCCAGCAGCTCTCCGCGGCGGAAGAACTATGGCTACACCTTC. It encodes CASSSPRRKNYGYTF.

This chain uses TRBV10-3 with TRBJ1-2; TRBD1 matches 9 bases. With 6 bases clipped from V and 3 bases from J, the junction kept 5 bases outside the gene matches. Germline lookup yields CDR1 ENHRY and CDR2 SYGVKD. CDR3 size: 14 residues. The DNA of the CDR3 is TGTGCCATCAGGGGGACAGGGCCCTACTATGGCTACACCTTC. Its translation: CAIRGTGPYYGYTF.

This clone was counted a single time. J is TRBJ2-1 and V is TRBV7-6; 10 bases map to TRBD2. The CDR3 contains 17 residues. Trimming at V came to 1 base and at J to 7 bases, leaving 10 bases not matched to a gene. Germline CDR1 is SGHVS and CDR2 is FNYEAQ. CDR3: CASSLGLSGGARNEQFF. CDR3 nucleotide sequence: TGTGCCAGCAGCTTAGGTCTGAGCGGGGGGGCAAGGAATGAGCAGTTCTTC.

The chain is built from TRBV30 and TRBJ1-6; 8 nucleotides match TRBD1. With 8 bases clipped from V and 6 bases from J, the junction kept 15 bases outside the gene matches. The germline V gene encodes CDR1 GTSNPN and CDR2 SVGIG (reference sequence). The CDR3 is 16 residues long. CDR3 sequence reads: CAQRATGVRANSPLHF. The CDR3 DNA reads TGTGCCCAGAGGGCGACAGGGGTCAGAGCTAATTCACCCCTCCACTTT.

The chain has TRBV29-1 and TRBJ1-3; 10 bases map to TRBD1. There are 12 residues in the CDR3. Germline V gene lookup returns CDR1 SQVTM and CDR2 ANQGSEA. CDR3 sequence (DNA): TGCAGAGGGACAGGGGCAGGAAACACCATATATTTT. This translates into CRGTGAGNTIYF.

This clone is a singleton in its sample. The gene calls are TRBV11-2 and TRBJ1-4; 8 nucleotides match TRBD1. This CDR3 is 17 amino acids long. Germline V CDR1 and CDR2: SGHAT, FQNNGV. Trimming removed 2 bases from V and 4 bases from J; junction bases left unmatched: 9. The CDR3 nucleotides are TGTGCCAGCAGCTTATTTACAGGGGGATTGGGTAATGAAAAACTGTTTTTT. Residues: CASSLFTGGLGNEKLFF.

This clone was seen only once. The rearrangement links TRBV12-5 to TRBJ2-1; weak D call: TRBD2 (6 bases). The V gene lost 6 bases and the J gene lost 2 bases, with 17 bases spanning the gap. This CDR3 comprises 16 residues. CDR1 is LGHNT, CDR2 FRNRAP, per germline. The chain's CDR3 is CASGADLGLAYNEQFF. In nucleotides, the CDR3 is TGTGCTAGTGGCGCAGACTTGGGACTGGCCTACAATGAGCAGTTCTTC.

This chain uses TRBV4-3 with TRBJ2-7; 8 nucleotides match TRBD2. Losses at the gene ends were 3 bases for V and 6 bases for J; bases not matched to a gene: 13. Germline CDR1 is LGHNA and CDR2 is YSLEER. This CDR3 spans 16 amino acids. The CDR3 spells CASSQSGGLGRREQYF. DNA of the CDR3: TGCGCCAGCAGCCAGAGTGGGGGACTAGGGAGACGCGAGCAGTACTTC.

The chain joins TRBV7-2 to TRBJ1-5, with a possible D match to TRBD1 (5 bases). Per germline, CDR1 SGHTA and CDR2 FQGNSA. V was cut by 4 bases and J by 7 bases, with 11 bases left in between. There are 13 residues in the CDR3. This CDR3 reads CASSSMNRQPQHF. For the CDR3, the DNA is TGTGCCAGCAGCTCTATGAACAGGCAGCCCCAGCATTTT.

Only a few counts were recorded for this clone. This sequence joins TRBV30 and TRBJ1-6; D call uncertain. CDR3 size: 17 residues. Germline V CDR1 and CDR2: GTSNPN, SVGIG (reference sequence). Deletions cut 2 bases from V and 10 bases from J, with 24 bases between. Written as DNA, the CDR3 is TGTGCCTGGAGTACTCCGTGGCAAAACGCAGGTGACTCACCCCTCCACTTT. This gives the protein CAWSTPWQNAGDSPLHF.

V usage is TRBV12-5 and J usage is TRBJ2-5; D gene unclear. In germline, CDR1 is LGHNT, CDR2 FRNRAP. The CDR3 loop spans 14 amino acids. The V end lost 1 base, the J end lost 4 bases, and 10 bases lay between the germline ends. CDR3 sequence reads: CASGLGQVGETQYF. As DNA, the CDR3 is TGTGCTAGTGGTTTGGGGCAGGTCGGAGAGACCCAGTACTTC.

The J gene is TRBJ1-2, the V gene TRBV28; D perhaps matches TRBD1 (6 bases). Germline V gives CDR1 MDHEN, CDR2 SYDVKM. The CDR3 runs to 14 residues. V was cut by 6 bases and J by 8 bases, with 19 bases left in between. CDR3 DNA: TGTGCCAGCAGAACCAACCGACAGGTCGGCGGCTACACCTTC. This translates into CASRTNRQVGGYTF.

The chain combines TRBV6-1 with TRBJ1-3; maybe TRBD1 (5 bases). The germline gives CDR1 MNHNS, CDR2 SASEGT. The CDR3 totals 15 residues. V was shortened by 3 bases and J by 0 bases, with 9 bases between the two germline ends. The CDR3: CASSDRAYSGNTIYF. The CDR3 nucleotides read TGTGCCAGCAGTGACAGGGCCTACTCTGGAAACACCATATATTTT.

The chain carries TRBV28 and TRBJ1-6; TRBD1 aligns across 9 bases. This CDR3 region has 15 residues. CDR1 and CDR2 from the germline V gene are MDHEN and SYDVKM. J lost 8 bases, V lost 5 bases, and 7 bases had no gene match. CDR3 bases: TGTGCCAGCAGTGCCTTGGGGACAGGGTATTCACCCCTCCACTTT. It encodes CASSALGTGYSPLHF.

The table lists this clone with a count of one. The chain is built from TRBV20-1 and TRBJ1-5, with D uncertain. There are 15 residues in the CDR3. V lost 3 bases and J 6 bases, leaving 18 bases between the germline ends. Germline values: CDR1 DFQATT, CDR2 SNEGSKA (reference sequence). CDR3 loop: CSASSGMEEFQPQHF. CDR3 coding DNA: TGCAGTGCTAGTTCCGGGATGGAGGAATTTCAGCCCCAGCATTTT.

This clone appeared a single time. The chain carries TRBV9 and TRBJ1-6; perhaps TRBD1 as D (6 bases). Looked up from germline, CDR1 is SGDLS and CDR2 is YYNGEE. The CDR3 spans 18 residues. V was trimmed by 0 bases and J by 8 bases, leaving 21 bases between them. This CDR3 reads CASSVAPGHPLDDSPLHF. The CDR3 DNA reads TGTGCCAGCAGCGTAGCCCCGGGACACCCTCTCGATGATTCACCCCTCCACTTT.

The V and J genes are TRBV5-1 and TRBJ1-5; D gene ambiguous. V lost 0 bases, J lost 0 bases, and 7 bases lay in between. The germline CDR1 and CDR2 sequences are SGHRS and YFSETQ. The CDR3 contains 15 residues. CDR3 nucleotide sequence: TGCGCCAGCAGCTTGGACAGTCCTAGCAATCAGCCCCAGCATTTT. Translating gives CASSLDSPSNQPQHF.